This note documents a single TCR beta chain sequence. This clonotype was counted at least ten times. Its antigen is unknown. Base quality data are lacking; no much larger clone is found one base away. RNA was extracted from bulk unsorted tissue and checked for quality with a NanoDrop ND-1000 and an Agilent 2100. Donors were newly diagnosed lung cancer patients admitted for thoracic surgery in China between August and November 2014, without prior chemotherapy. Patients who had received previous radiotherapy or chemotherapy, or who had another concurrent cancer, were excluded from the study. Pieces of surgical tissue measuring about 1-2.1 cm3 were kept in RNAlater solution and stored at -80 degrees C until use. This sample was included in a study of tumor and adjacent non-tumor tissue in lung cancer (dated by TCRdb to the late 2010s). General notes on the study: The cohort included 12 adenocarcinoma, a couple of squamous cell carcinoma and 1 small cell lung cancer patients. Among the approximately 15 patients, ages ranged from about 31 to 85 years, roughly ten were men and 5 were women, and disease was TNM stage I to III. In total, sequencing yielded 100 million to 150 million productive TCRbeta reads, which works out to an average of around 4.2 million reads per sample. The study compared bulk TCRbeta repertoires between lung tumor tissue and matched distant non-tumor lung tissue from 15 lung cancer patients. TCRbeta CDR3 sequencing was performed on fewer than 35 paired specimens, with one tumor sample and one normal lung sample collected per patient.

Library prep was done by multiplex PCR. Sequencing was performed on an Illumina HiSeq 2500. TCRbeta libraries were constructed through three rounds of nested PCR with primers (Table S4) according to protocols modified from ARM-PCR. Before sequencing, PCR products in the 200-500 bp range were cut out of the gel and cleaned up using the QIAquick gel extraction kit. From the authors' description of their analysis: Reads were cleaned using Trimmomatic, were merged into complete CDR3 sequences using FLASH, and were assigned to V(D)J germline segments using MiTCR. Clonal diversity was computed as the inverse Simpson's index with VDJtools. A read counted as productive if the sequence was in-frame and lacked a premature stop codon. TCRdb reprocessed the public reads (quality trimming at Q25 with fastp, clone calling with MiXCR) and kept in-frame beta chains. Identical CDR3 protein sequences are pooled into one entry, listed with their most common genes and DNA. The V and J calls follow TCRdb's processing rather than the paper's. The sample data list 120,000 to 150,000 distinct CDR3 sequences, and roughly 66% of these were observed just once. Clones ranked in the top ten supply roughly 18% of the sample.

Broader findings and caveats from the paper: Peripheral blood was not sequenced, so blood TCRbeta repertoires were not examined in the lung cancer patients of the study. Neither the sequencing platform nor unique molecular identifiers are named or mentioned anywhere in the methods. Only about 15 patients were in the cohort, and the authors stated that larger samples and more detailed clinical data are needed. TCR diversity was significantly higher in younger patients, and greater tumor TCR diversity was associated with shorter overall survival and shorter disease-free survival. Significantly higher TCR diversity (inverse Simpson) was observed in tumor tissue than in normal lung tissue (431.37 vs 166.20, P = 0.0075, Mann-Whitney U test). A significantly larger cumulative share of the repertoire was made up by the top 100 clones in normal lung than in tumor tissue.

V is clipped by 4 bases and J by 6 bases, and the sequence between their germline boundaries is 16 bases long. Sequences MGHRA (CDR1) and YSYEKL (CDR2) are obtained from the germline V gene. The CDR3 covers 15 residues, taking in both the cysteine and the phenylalanine. Here the CDR3 DNA is all that survives: 45 bases in frame from base 1. This clonotype was sampled from a man in his fifties or sixties with small cell lung cancer. The chain is encoded by TRBV4-1 joined to TRBJ2-1; a confident D gene designation cannot be given. Sequencing was carried out using lung tumor tissue. The DNA sequence follows: TGCGCCAGCAGCCCTGACCCAGGCCAGCTCAATGAGCAGTTCTTC. This sequence encodes CASSPDPGQLNEQFF.